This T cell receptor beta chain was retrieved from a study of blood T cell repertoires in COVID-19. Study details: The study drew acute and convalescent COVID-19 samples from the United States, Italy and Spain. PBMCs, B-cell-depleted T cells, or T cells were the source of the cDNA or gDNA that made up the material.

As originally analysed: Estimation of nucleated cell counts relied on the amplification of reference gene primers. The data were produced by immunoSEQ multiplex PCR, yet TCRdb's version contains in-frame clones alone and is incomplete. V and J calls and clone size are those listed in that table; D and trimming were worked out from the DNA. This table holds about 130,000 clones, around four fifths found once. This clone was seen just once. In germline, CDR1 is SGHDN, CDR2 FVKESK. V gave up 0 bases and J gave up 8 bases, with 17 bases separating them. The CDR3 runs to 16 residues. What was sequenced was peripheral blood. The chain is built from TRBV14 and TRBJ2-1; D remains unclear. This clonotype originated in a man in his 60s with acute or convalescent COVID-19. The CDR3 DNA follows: TGTGCCAGCAGCCAAGATTCAGTAAACCGTTTCTATGAGCAGTTCTTC. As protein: CASSQDSVNRFYEQFF.